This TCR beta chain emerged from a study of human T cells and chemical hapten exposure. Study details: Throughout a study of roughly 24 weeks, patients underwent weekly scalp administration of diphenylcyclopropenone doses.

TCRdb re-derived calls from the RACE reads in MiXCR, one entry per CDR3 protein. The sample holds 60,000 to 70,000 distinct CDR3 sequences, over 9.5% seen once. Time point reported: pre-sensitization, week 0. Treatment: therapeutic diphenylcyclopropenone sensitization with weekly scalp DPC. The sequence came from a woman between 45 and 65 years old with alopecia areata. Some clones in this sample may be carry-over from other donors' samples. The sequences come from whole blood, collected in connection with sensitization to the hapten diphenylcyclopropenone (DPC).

DNA of the CDR3: TGTGCCAGCAGCTCTAGCGGGACAGCGAGACTAGATACGCAGTATTTT. Protein sequence: CASSSSGTARLDTQYF. The chain is built from TRBV7-6 and TRBJ2-3; 9 bases fit TRBD2. The CDR3 is 16 amino acids. V was pared by 4 bases and J by 5 bases, with 10 bases of the junction left unmatched. CDR1 is SGHVS and CDR2 is FNYEAQ in the germline V gene.